This entry lists 25 T cell receptor beta chains sequenced from one sample in a study of cytomegalovirus exposure and HLA in healthy donors. It was with 60 Vbeta and 13 Jbeta primers that the PCR ran. Repertoires were generated with immunoSEQ multiplex PCR, while TCRdb's copy carries only in-frame clones and drops some. Of some 150,000 clones listed, 64% are singletons. The sequenced sample was PBMCs. The receptors shown here come from a woman aged 30 to 39 in good health and CMV-seropositive.

V and J are TRBV5-4 and TRBJ2-7, with TRBD2 matching over 7 bases. Germline V gives CDR1 SGHNT, CDR2 YYREEE (reference sequence). With 5 bases clipped from V and 3 bases from J, the junction kept 8 bases outside the gene matches. The CDR3 covers 14 residues. The CDR3 sequence is CASRGGDQLYEQYF. CDR3 DNA: TGTGCCAGCAGGGGGGGGGATCAGCTCTACGAGCAGTACTTC.

This clone was seen just once. The genes are TRBV7-9 and TRBJ2-2, with 8 bases matching TRBD2. After removal of 4 bases from V and 5 bases from J, the junction contained 6 bases not matched to a gene. CDR1 is SEHNR, CDR2 FQNEAQ, per germline (reference sequence). The CDR3 is 15 residues long. CDR3: CASSSRLATTGELFF. CDR3 DNA sequence: TGTGCCAGCAGCTCCCGACTAGCGACTACCGGGGAGCTGTTTTTT.

V usage is TRBV6-5 and J usage is TRBJ1-1; 7 bases map to TRBD1. CDR3 length: 15 amino acids. V shed 4 bases and J 5 bases; nucleotides not matched to a gene: 10. CDR1 and CDR2 (germline): MNHEY, SVGAGI. The CDR3 is CASSFRQGGGTEAFF. In DNA form, the CDR3 reads TGTGCCAGCAGTTTTAGACAGGGAGGTGGTACTGAAGCTTTCTTT.

This chain joins TRBV7-9 and TRBJ1-1; D is ambiguous. The CDR3 runs 14 residues. Germline CDR1 reads SEHNR; CDR2 reads FQNEAQ (reference sequence). Trimming removed 3 bases from V and 2 bases from J, with 10 bases in between. The CDR3, as DNA: TGTGCCAGCAGCTTGTGGGAGATAAACACTGAAGCTTTCTTT. This translates into CASSLWEINTEAFF.

This clone was detected a few times. The chain is built from TRBV19 and TRBJ1-3, with D hard to call. The V end lost 7 bases, the J end lost 0 bases, and 10 bases lay between the germline ends. Per germline, CDR1 LNHDA and CDR2 SQIVND (reference sequence). The CDR3 totals 14 residues. This CDR3 reads CASIRGGSGNTIYF. CDR3 sequence (DNA): TGTGCCAGTATCCGGGGAGGCTCTGGAAACACCATATATTTT. Full variable domain (outside the CDR3, taken from reference TRBV19 and TRBJ1-3): DGGITQSPKYLFRKEGQNVTLSCEQNLNHDAMYWYRQDPGQGLRLIYYSQIVNDFQKGDIAEGYSVSREKKESFPLTVTSAQKNPTAFYLCASIRGGSGNTIYFGEGSWLTVV.

This clone was counted a few times. V and J are TRBV6-6 and TRBJ1-1; 7 bases fit TRBD1. With 4 bases clipped from V and 3 bases from J, the junction kept 2 bases outside the gene matches. Germline V lookup: CDR1 MNHNY, CDR2 SVGAGI (reference sequence). CDR3 length equals 13 residues. CDR3 sequence reads: CASSSQGHTEAFF. For the CDR3, the DNA is TGTGCCAGCAGTTCACAGGGGCACACTGAAGCTTTCTTT.

The chain carries TRBV2 and TRBJ1-5; D is undetermined. Germline V gene lookup returns CDR1 SNHLY and CDR2 FYNNEI. The CDR3 runs 11 residues. V was cut by 1 base and J by 11 bases, with 6 bases left in between. The CDR3 loop reads CASSEGSAQHF. The CDR3 coding sequence is TGTGCCAGCAGTGAAGGGTCAGCCCAGCATTTT.

This clone was found a few times. CDR3 sequence: CASSLRVVAGYTF. CDR3 bases: TGTGCCAGCAGCTTACGGGTAGTTGCTGGCTACACCTTC. This rearrangement joins TRBV7-9 to TRBJ1-2, with D unresolved. V lost 2 bases and J lost 7, with 11 bases in between. This CDR3 is built from 13 residues. In germline, CDR1 is SEHNR, CDR2 FQNEAQ (reference sequence).

This chain uses TRBV9 with TRBJ2-3, with 9 bases fitting TRBD2. CDR3 length: 17 amino acids. Unmatched junction bases numbered 10, after V lost 0 bases and J lost 5 bases. Germline loops: CDR1 SGDLS, CDR2 YYNGEE. The CDR3 DNA reads TGTGCCAGCAGCGTAGGGGGTAGCGGGGGCCTGGAAGATACGCAGTATTTT. Amino acid sequence: CASSVGGSGGLEDTQYF.

The chain has TRBV7-3 and TRBJ2-1; possibly TRBD2 for D (6 bases). V dropped 2 bases and J dropped 7 bases, with 21 bases sitting between them. The CDR3 runs 17 residues. Germline CDR1 is SGHTA and CDR2 is FQGTGA. The CDR3 bases are TGTGCCAGCAGCTTACTACCCCAGTCCGTGGAGGGAAATGAGCAGTTCTTC. It codes for CASSLLPQSVEGNEQFF.

The chain joins TRBV10-3 to TRBJ1-5; unclear D gene. Germline V gene data show CDR1 as ENHRY and CDR2 as SYGVKD. V dropped 6 bases and J dropped 4 bases, with 13 bases sitting between them. CDR3 length: 14 amino acids. The chain's CDR3 is CAIRGDERNQPQHF. The CDR3 DNA reads TGTGCCATCAGGGGAGACGAGCGGAATCAGCCCCAGCATTTT.

This clone was seen once. CDR3 residues: CASSQVIAGGETQYF. In nucleotides, the CDR3 is TGCGCCAGCAGCCAAGTAATAGCGGGAGGAGAGACCCAGTACTTC. The chain uses TRBV4-1 and TRBJ2-5; 10 bases line up with TRBD2. The CDR3 has 15 residues. CDR1 is MGHRA and CDR2 is YSYEKL in the germline V gene. The junction had 3 bases not matched to a gene; V was cut back by 1 base and J by 4 bases.

This chain connects TRBV18 to TRBJ2-7; TRBD1 agrees at 11 bases. This CDR3 is built from 17 residues. Trimming at V came to 2 bases and at J to 7 bases, leaving 13 bases not matched to a gene. Per the germline V gene, CDR1 is KGHSH and CDR2 is LQKENI. Written as DNA, the CDR3 is TGTGCCAGCTCACCATCTTCCGGGACAGGGGGTTCGGAGGAGCAGTACTTC. It is translated as CASSPSSGTGGSEEQYF. The entire variable domain, with the rest obtained from reference TRBV18 and TRBJ2-7, is as follows: NAGVMQNPRHLVRRRGQEARLRCSPMKGHSHVYWYRQLPEEGLKFMVYLQKENIIDESGMPKERFSAEFPKEGPSILRIQQVVRGDSAAYFCASSPSSGTGGSEEQYFGPGTRLTVT.

This clone has only one observation. This chain uses TRBV5-6 with TRBJ1-1; 8 bases line up with TRBD1. Germline CDR1 reads SGHDT; CDR2 reads YYEEEE. The J segment lost 1 base and the V segment lost 1 base, leaving 12 bases of the junction unmatched. CDR3 size: 18 residues. The chain's CDR3 is CASSLLWVQGAWNTEAFF. CDR3 nucleotide sequence: TGTGCCAGCAGCTTGTTGTGGGTTCAGGGGGCATGGAACACTGAAGCTTTCTTT.

The chain links TRBV4-1 to TRBJ2-3; maybe TRBD2 (5 bases). The V end was cut by 1 base, the J end by 8 bases, with 13 bases between. CDR1 and CDR2 (germline): MGHRA, YSYEKL. The CDR3 spans 14 residues. CDR3: CASSQGVIAGTQYF. Here the CDR3 DNA reads TGCGCCAGCAGCCAAGGGGTAATCGCGGGTACGCAGTATTTT.

The DNA of the CDR3 is TGTGCCAGCAGCTTAGGGACTAGCGGTTCCTACGAGCAGTACTTC. Amino acids: CASSLGTSGSYEQYF. The chain recombines TRBV13 with TRBJ2-7; 9 positions agree with TRBD2. V lost 0 bases, J lost 1 base, and 1 base stayed unmatched. CDR1 and CDR2 from the germline V gene are PRHDT and FYEKMQ (reference sequence). The CDR3 totals 15 residues.

V is TRBV19 and J is TRBJ2-4; a weak D match, TRBD1 (7 bases). Germline CDR1 is LNHDA and CDR2 is SQIVND (reference sequence). The CDR3 spans 17 residues. Between the trimmed V and J ends, which lost 7 bases and 6 bases, there was a span of 25 bases. CDR3 amino acids: CASTPTGRRPEGNIQYF. In nucleotides, the CDR3 is TGTGCCAGTACTCCGACAGGGAGGAGGCCGGAGGGAAACATTCAGTACTTC.

The chain couples TRBV28 to TRBJ2-7; D perhaps matches TRBD1 (6 bases). V gave up 6 bases and J gave up 4 bases, with 19 bases separating them. This CDR3 region has 15 residues. Germline V CDR1 and CDR2: MDHEN, SYDVKM. CDR3 sequence: CASSLRQAKKYEQYF. The CDR3 bases are TGTGCCAGCAGCCTCCGACAGGCGAAGAAGTACGAGCAGTACTTC. Full variable domain (outside the CDR3, taken from reference TRBV28 and TRBJ2-7): DVKVTQSSRYLVKRTGEKVFLECVQDMDHENMFWYRQDPGLGLRLIYFSYDVKMKEKGDIPEGYSVSREKKERFSLILESASTNQTSMYLCASSLRQAKKYEQYFGPGTRLTVT.

This clone was observed a few times. The chain is built from TRBV7-9 and TRBJ2-1; D is perhaps TRBD2 (5 bases). Looked up from germline, CDR1 is SEHNR and CDR2 is FQNEAQ (reference sequence). Between the trimmed V and J ends, which lost 1 base and 6 bases, there was a span of 13 bases. This CDR3 has 15 amino acids. CDR3 in DNA: TGTGCCAGCAGCTTAGTAGGCGGCGCGGGCAATGAGCAGTTCTTC. The encoded protein is CASSLVGGAGNEQFF.

This clone was seen only a few times. V gene TRBV28 combines with J gene TRBJ1-3; D ambiguous. V gave up 6 bases and J gave up 1 base, with 13 bases separating them. This CDR3 contains 15 residues. Germline V lookup: CDR1 MDHEN, CDR2 SYDVKM. CDR3 loop: CASSTLKLSGNTIYF. CDR3 DNA: TGTGCCAGCAGCACCTTAAAGCTATCTGGAAACACCATATATTTT. The variable domain in full, with the rest retrieved from reference TRBV28 and TRBJ1-3, is DVKVTQSSRYLVKRTGEKVFLECVQDMDHENMFWYRQDPGLGLRLIYFSYDVKMKEKGDIPEGYSVSREKKERFSLILESASTNQTSMYLCASSTLKLSGNTIYFGEGSWLTVV.

This chain links TRBV30 with TRBJ1-5; TRBD1 matches 10 bases. The CDR3 is made up of 16 amino acids. Trimming took 1 base from V and 2 from J; bases not matched to a gene: 5. From germline, CDR1 is GTSNPN and CDR2 SVGIG (reference sequence). For the CDR3, the DNA is TGTGCCTGGAGTGATACCGGGACAGGGGGCAATCAGCCCCAGCATTTT. It codes for CAWSDTGTGGNQPQHF.

The rearrangement links TRBV27 to TRBJ1-5; 8 bases fit TRBD1. The CDR3 is 14 amino acids. V was clipped by 4 bases and J by 2 bases; unmatched bases: 1. The germline V gene encodes CDR1 MNHEY and CDR2 SMNVEV (reference sequence). The CDR3 bases are TGTGCCAGCAGTTGGGGACAGGGCAATCAGCCCCAGCATTTT. Its protein is CASSWGQGNQPQHF.

The chain couples TRBV7-8 to TRBJ1-1; 10 positions agree with TRBD1. Germline CDR1 SGHVS, CDR2 FQNEAQ. V was clipped by 3 bases and J by 5 bases; unmatched bases: 3. The CDR3 runs 14 residues. In DNA, the CDR3 is TGTGCCAGCAGCTTGGGACAGGGGAGGACTGAAGCTTTCTTT. Its protein is CASSLGQGRTEAFF.

The chain carries TRBV2 and TRBJ2-7; 10 bases are shared with TRBD1. CDR1 is SNHLY, CDR2 FYNNEI, per germline. This CDR3 comprises 14 residues. V was clipped by 7 bases and J by 5 bases; unmatched bases: 8. CDR3 nucleotides: TGTGCCAGCATTTTAGACAGGGGGCGCGACGAGCAGTACTTC. This encodes CASILDRGRDEQYF. Combining the CDR3 with reference TRBV2 and TRBJ2-7 gives the whole variable domain EPEVTQTPSHQVTQMGQEVILRCVPISNHLYFYWYRQILGQKVEFLVSFYNNEISEKSEIFDDQFSVERPDGSNFTLKIRSTKLEDSAMYFCASILDRGRDEQYFGPGTRLTVT.

The rearrangement uses TRBV5-1 and TRBJ1-1, with D uncertain. The CDR3 has 14 residues. Trimming stripped 3 bases from V and 3 bases from J, with 12 bases between. In germline, CDR1 is SGHRS, CDR2 YFSETQ. The CDR3 loop is CASSSAARDTEAFF. In DNA form, the CDR3 reads TGCGCCAGCAGCTCCGCGGCCCGGGACACTGAAGCTTTCTTT.